This TCR beta chain emerged from a study of tumor-infiltrating lymphocytes in primary liver carcinoma. Whole-study findings and limits: Blood's top-250-clone fraction was significantly lower than that of tumors (p = 0.039).

It was from about 20-30 mg of unsorted bulk tissue that RNA and DNA were co-extracted. Each of the tumor samples contained in excess of 85% viable tumor cells. A word on this clonotype: What it recognizes is unknown. One junction end does not reproduce the germline sequence, and a read error may be involved.

Priming with a constant-region primer yielded TCR beta cDNA from 450 to 550 ng total RNA. ARM-PCR, slightly modified, supplied the TCR beta libraries through three nested multiplex PCR rounds. The first two PCR rounds used TRBV1-TRBV30 forward primers with a C-beta reverse primer, roughly 11 cycles each. Via MiXCR, TCRdb re-called the multiplex PCR reads, giving one row per CDR3 protein. The repertoire has roughly 200,000 distinct CDR3 sequences, 85% of them found once; the top ten carry roughly 20%. The CDR3 has 12 residues. From germline, CDR1 is SGHTA and CDR2 FQGTGA. This chain links TRBV7-3 with TRBJ2-3; weak D call: TRBD1 (5 bases). The specimen sequenced was tumor tissue from primary liver carcinoma. The TCR sequence derives from a man in his forties with primary liver carcinoma and hepatitis B virus infection. The CDR3 DNA sequence: TGTGCGAGCAGCTGGGGCATAGATACGCAGTATTTT. It codes for CASSWGIDTQYF.